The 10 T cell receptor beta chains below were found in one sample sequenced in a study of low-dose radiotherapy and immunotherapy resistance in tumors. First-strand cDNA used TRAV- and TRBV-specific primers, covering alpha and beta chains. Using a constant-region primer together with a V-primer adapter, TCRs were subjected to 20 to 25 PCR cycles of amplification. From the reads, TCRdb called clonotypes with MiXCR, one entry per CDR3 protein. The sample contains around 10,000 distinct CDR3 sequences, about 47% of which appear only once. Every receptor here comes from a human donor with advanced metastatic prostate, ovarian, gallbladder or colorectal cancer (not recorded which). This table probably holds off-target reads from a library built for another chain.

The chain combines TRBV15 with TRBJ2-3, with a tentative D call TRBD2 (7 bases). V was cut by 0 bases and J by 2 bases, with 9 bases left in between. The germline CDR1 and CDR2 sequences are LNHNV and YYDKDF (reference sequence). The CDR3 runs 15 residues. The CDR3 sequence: CATSRDGGATDTQYF. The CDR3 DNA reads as TGTGCCACCAGCAGAGATGGGGGGGCCACAGATACGCAGTATTTT.

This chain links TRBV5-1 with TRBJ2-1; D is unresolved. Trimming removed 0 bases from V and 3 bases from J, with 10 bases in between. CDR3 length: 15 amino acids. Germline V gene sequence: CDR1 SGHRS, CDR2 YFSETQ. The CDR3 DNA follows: TGCGCCAGCAGCTTGGCTCAGGCGGTCTACAATGAGCAGTTCTTC. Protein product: CASSLAQAVYNEQFF.

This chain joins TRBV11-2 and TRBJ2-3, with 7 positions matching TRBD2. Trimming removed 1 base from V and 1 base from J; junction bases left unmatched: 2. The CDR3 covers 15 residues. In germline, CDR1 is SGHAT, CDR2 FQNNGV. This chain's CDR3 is CASSLVRGGTDTQYF. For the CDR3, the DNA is TGTGCCAGCAGCTTAGTCCGGGGGGGCACAGATACGCAGTATTTT.

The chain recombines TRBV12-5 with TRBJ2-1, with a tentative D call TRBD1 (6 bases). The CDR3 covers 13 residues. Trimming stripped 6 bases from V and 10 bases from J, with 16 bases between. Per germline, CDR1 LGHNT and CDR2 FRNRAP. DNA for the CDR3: TGTGCTAGTGGCTCGCTCAGGGGAGCCGAGCAGTTCTTC. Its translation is CASGSLRGAEQFF. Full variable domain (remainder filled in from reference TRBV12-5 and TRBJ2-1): DARVTQTPRHKVTEMGQEVTMRCQPILGHNTVFWYRQTMMQGLELLAYFRNRAPLDDSGMPKDRFSAEMPDATLATLKIQPSEPRDSAVYFCASGSLRGAEQFFGPGTRLTVL.

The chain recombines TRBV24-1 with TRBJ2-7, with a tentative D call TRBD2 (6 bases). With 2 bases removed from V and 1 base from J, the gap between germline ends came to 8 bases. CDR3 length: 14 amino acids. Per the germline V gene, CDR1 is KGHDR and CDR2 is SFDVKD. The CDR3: CATSDSGESYEQYF. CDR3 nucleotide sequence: TGTGCCACCAGTGATTCGGGGGAGTCCTACGAGCAGTACTTC.

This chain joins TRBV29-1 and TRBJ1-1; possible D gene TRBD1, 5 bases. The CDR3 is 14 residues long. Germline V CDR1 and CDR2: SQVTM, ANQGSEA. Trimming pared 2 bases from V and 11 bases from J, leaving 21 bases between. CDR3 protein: CSVETIGTPEVAFF. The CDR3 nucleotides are TGCAGCGTTGAAACGATCGGGACTCCCGAGGTGGCTTTCTTT.

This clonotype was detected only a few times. The CDR3 nucleotides are TGTGCCAGCAGCCTCGGGACTCTCAATGAGCAGTTCTTC. It codes for CASSLGTLNEQFF. The genes are TRBV2 and TRBJ2-1, with D perhaps matching TRBD2 (6 bases). The germline V and J ends were trimmed by 6 bases and 6 bases, with 12 bases remaining between them. This CDR3 has 13 amino acids. Germline assignment: CDR1 SNHLY and CDR2 FYNNEI. The full variable domain, its missing parts supplied by reference TRBV2 and TRBJ2-1, is EPEVTQTPSHQVTQMGQEVILRCVPISNHLYFYWYRQILGQKVEFLVSFYNNEISEKSEIFDDQFSVERPDGSNFTLKIRSTKLEDSAMYFCASSLGTLNEQFFGPGTRLTVL.

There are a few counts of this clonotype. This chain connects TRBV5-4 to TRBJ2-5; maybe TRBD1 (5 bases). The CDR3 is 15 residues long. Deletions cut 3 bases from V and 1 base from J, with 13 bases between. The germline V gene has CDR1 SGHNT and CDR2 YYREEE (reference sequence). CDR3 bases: TGTGCCAGCAGCTGGACCAGGGCTAGCCAAGAGACCCAGTACTTC. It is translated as CASSWTRASQETQYF.

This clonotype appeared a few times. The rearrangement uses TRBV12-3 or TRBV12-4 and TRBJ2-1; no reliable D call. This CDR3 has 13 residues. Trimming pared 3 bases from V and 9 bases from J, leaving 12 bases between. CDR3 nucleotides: TGTGCCAGCAGTTTGAAAGGTTGGGTTGAGCAGTTCTTC. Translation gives CASSLKGWVEQFF.

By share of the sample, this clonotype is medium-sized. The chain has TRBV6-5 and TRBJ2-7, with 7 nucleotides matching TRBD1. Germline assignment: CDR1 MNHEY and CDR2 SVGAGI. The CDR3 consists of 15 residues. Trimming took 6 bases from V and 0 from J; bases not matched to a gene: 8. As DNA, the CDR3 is TGTGCCAGCAGCCGTCCGACAGGGAGCTCCTACGAGCAGTACTTC. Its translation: CASSRPTGSSYEQYF.